This T cell receptor (beta chain) was sequenced for a study of memory CD4+ T cells and cytomegalovirus serostatus. Regarding the study as a whole: Repertoires predicted CMV serostatus with median bootstrapped AUC of about 0.95. About 40% of the roughly 160 known CMV-associated TCRbeta sequences appeared in CD4+ memory.

The sort gate was single viable CD3+CD4+CD8-CD45RO+ cells for memory CD4+ T cells. CD4+ T cells were isolated by positive magnetic selection. Remarks on this clone: Antigen specificity is unknown.

Clones were sequenced by immunoSEQ multiplex PCR, and TCRdb holds only the in-frame ones, with some missing. The sample lists approximately 52,000 clones, around four fifths occurring once. Deletions cut 4 bases from V and 4 bases from J, with 17 bases between. The CDR3 is 15 amino acids. CDR1 SGHTA and CDR2 FQGNSA come from the germline V gene. The chain employs TRBV7-2 and TRBJ2-7, with D perhaps TRBD1 or TRBD2 (6 bases each). The TCR was taken from an adult in good health and CMV-seronegative. The sample comprised memory CD4+ T cells from blood. The CDR3 loop is CASSSEGGHSYEQYF. The CDR3 DNA sequence: TGTGCCAGCAGCTCCGAAGGGGGGCACAGTTACGAGCAGTACTTC.